This T cell receptor beta chain was identified during a study of post-analysis software for immune sequencing data. Study-level findings and limits: With F measure, samples from one preparation batch clustered together strongly. Elevated frequency relative to controls characterized several TRBV segments in patients, TRBV5-6, TRBV5-1 and TRBV20-1 among them. Compared against controls, patients with multiple sclerosis displayed significantly lower normalized Chao1 diversity.

The CDR3 is 15 residues long. After removal of 6 bases from V and 7 bases from J, the junction contained 14 bases not matched to a gene. Germline-derived CDR1 and CDR2 are DFQATT and SNEGSKA (reference sequence). This clonotype was picked up a small number of times. The antigen is unknown. Tagging with unique molecular identifiers was a feature of the TCR beta cDNA libraries. A single record per CDR3 protein comes from TCRdb applying MiXCR to the PCR reads. The sample holds about 160,000 distinct CDR3 sequences; roughly 40% are singletons and the top ten take 25% to 35%. Sequencing was performed on blood, taken after autologous hematopoietic stem cell transplantation. The sequence was collected from a girl aged 5-17 years with multiple sclerosis. J is TRBJ2-1 and V is TRBV20-1, with TRBD2 matching over 8 bases. The CDR3 protein is CSATSTSGLGNEQFF. CDR3 coding DNA: TGCAGTGCCACATCAACTAGCGGCCTAGGGAATGAGCAGTTCTTC.